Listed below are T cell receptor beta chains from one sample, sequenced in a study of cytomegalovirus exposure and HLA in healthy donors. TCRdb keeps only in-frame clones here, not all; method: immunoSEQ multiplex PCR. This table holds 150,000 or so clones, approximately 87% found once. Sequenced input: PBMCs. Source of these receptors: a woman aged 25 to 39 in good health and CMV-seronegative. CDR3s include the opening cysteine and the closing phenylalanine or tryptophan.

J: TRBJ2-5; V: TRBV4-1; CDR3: CASSQVRSGGVQETQYF
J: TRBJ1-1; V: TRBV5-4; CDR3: CASSLIRGGTEAFF
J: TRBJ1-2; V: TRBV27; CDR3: CASSFGTGRSGANYGYTF
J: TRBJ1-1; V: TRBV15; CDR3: CATSRVEGVEAFF
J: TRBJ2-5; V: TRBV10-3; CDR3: CAISEGGETQYF
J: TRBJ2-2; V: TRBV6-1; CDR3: CASLLAGTNTGELFF
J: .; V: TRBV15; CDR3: CATSRDRVAGVYEQYF
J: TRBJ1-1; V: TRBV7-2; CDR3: CASSSIRADTAAFF
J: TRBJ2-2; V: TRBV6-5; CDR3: CASSPGGYTGELFF
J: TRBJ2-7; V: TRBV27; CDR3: CASSLSDTSYEQYF
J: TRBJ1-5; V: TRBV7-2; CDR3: CASSSARWSQPQHF
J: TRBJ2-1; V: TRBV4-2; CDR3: CASSQEPPLLGEQFF
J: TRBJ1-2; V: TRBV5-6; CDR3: CASSWGGEGYTF
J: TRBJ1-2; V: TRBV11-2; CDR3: CASSAQGYGYTF